Listed below are T cell receptor beta chains from one sample, sequenced in a study of blood T cell repertoires in COVID-19. The table came from immunoSEQ multiplex PCR; TCRdb's copy has only in-frame clones and leaves some out. The data show roughly 260,000 clones, with 75% to 85% seen just once and about 4.8% held by the top ten. The specimen was peripheral blood. These receptor sequences come from a woman aged 70-85 years with acute or convalescent COVID-19. Each CDR3 is given with its conserved first and last residue. D genes are given only for firm matches. Expanded clones are given a class, and other clones once, few, many or no size at all.

V gene	J gene	clone size	D gene	CDR3 DNA	CDR3 protein
TRBV4-1	TRBJ1-5	once	.	TGCGCCAGCAGCCCGAACCCGGCGGCAAATCAGCCCCAGCATTTT	CASSPNPAANQPQHF
TRBV4-2	TRBJ1-2	.	TRBD1	TGTGCCAGCAGCCAATCCGGGACAGGGGTCCTCTATGGCTACACCTTC	CASSQSGTGVLYGYTF
TRBV27	TRBJ1-5	.	.	TGTGCCAGCAGTCCCGATGACTTATATCAGCCCCAGCATTTT	CASSPDDLYQPQHF
TRBV6-2/TRBV6-3	TRBJ1-1	.	.	TGTGCCAGCAGCCGTTCGGGGGGGAGGACTGAAGCTTTCTTT	CASSRSGGRTEAFF
TRBV15	TRBJ1-1	.	.	TGTGCCACCAGCAGAGATCTAGGCACTGAAGCTTTCTTT	CATSRDLGTEAFF
TRBV4-3	TRBJ2-7	.	.	TGCGCCAGCAGCCAAGATACAGGAACGGAGCAGTACTTC	CASSQDTGTEQYF
TRBV6-1	TRBJ1-3	.	.	TGTGCCAGCAGTGAACAGGGAACTGGAAACACCATATATTTT	CASSEQGTGNTIYF
TRBV4-2	TRBJ1-1	.	.	TGTGCCAGCAGCCAAGATGGATTCGGGGCTTTCTTT	CASSQDGFGAFF
TRBV30	TRBJ2-5	.	.	TGTGCCTGGAATAAGTTTGGTCAGCAAGAGACCCAGTACTTC	CAWNKFGQQETQYF
TRBV5-1	TRBJ2-1	.	TRBD2	TGCGCCAGCAGCTTGGATGGAGCGGGGTTCTACAATGAGCAGTTCTTC	CASSLDGAGFYNEQFF
TRBV5-8	TRBJ1-2	.	TRBD1	TGTGCCAGCAGCAACGGACAGGGGACGTATGGCTACACCTTC	CASSNGQGTYGYTF
TRBV28	TRBJ1-6	.	.	TGTGCCAGCCTGGTCGGCCGGAGCTCCTATAATTCACCCCTCCACTTT	CASLVGRSSYNSPLHF
TRBV5-4	TRBJ2-1	few	TRBD2	TGTGCCAGCAGCGGTACTAGCGGGGGGAGGTTGAGTGAGCAGTTCTTC	CASSGTSGGRLSEQFF
TRBV19	TRBJ1-2	.	TRBD1	TGTGCCAGTAGTACCCGGGACAGGGAAAATGGCTACACCTTC	CASSTRDRENGYTF
TRBV19	TRBJ1-5	.	.	TGTGCCAGTAGTATAGATACTTCAGGGGGCAATCAGCCCCAGCATTTT	CASSIDTSGGNQPQHF
TRBV7-9	TRBJ1-2	.	.	TGTGCCAGCAGCTCCACGGTGGGAGTAGGGAATGGCTACACCTTC	CASSSTVGVGNGYTF
TRBV4-3	TRBJ1-1	.	TRBD1	TGCGCCAGCAGCCCTGGACAGGGAAACACTGAAGCTTTCTTT	CASSPGQGNTEAFF
TRBV7-7	TRBJ2-5	.	TRBD2	TGTGCTAGCAGCTTAGGAAACGGGGGGAAGGGTGAGACCCAGTACTTC	CASSLGNGGKGETQYF
TRBV10-1	TRBJ2-1	.	.	TGCGCCAGCAGTCTGCAGGGTAGCAATGAGCAGTTCTTC	CASSLQGSNEQFF
TRBV11-2	TRBJ1-5	.	.	TGTGCCAGCAGCTTAGCCTACAGCAATCAGCCCCAGCATTTT	CASSLAYSNQPQHF
TRBV5-6	TRBJ1-2	few	TRBD1	TGTGCCAGCAGCCCTTACAACAGGGGGACGGAGGGCTACACCTTC	CASSPYNRGTEGYTF